Sequencing of this TCR beta chain was carried out in a study of metastatic and nonmetastatic thyroid tumors (dated by TCRdb to 2020 to 2021). Study-level background: For patients with malignant and with benign thyroid disease, the researchers compared repertoires between peripheral blood samples and tumor or nodule tissue samples.

Comments on this clone: It has no known antigen specificity. Base qualities are not provided; no much larger clone lies one nucleotide away.

No patient had received any treatment before thyroid surgery. The study retrospectively analysed patient clinical samples collected from about 2012 to 2018 using T-cell receptor beta sequencing. Libraries were built with PCR. Data came from an Illumina HiSeq 4000. The TCR beta-chain CDR3 region of each patient was profiled by high-throughput sequencing. From the authors' description of their analysis: Drawing on CDR3 differences between clinicopathological groups, the researchers built a classifier meant to tell apart patients with distant-metastatic papillary thyroid cancer. To measure repertoire diversity the researchers used the Shannon index, while the Morisita-Horn index served to gauge how similar the tumor and blood repertoires were. TCRdb passed the public sequencing reads through fastp at Q25 and MiXCR, retaining productive beta sequences. The V and J calls come from TCRdb's annotation, not from the publication. Across this sample there are roughly 33,000 clones, with around a sixth seen only once. The ten largest clonotypes hold around 7.2% of the sample.

General conclusions and limits of the study: TCR beta diversity was reported as significantly higher in malignant tumors than in benign nodules, in both blood and tumor samples.

V loses 5 bases of germline sequence and J loses 4 bases, and the interval between the two ends is 15 bases. The CDR3 numbers 15 residues from cysteine through phenylalanine. Just the 45-base CDR3 DNA is kept, in frame starting at base 1. The V gene is TRBV12-3 or TRBV12-4 and the J gene is TRBJ2-1; the D gene is perhaps TRBD1, from 6 matching bases. The sequence came from a female donor with papillary thyroid cancer or a benign thyroid nodule (not recorded which). Some clones in this sample may be carry-over from other donors' samples. Sequenced input: blood. DNA sequence: TGTGCCAGCAGTGATCCGGGACACCAATACAATGAGCAGTTCTTC. It encodes CASSDPGHQYNEQFF.